The 14 T cell receptor beta chains below all came from one sample that was sequenced in a study of T cells in localized non-small cell lung cancer. Profiled with immunoSEQ multiplex PCR; TCRdb holds only in-frame clones, not every one. The repertoire has about 40,000 clones, roughly 88% of them found once; the top ten carry less than 3%. Here the sequenced sample was peripheral blood, taken before any cancer treatment. The receptor source for this set is a woman between 40 and 69 years old with stage I lung adenocarcinoma.

This clone was detected once. The genes are TRBV7-9 and TRBJ1-1; 11 bases fit TRBD1. The V and J ends lost 5 bases and 0 bases, in that order; junction bases with no gene match: 8. The CDR3 runs 17 residues. Germline loops: CDR1 SEHNR, CDR2 FQNEAQ (reference sequence). CDR3 sequence reads: CASSRTGGAVVNTEAFF. Here the CDR3 DNA reads TGTGCCAGCAGCCGGACAGGGGGCGCGGTGGTGAACACTGAAGCTTTCTTT.

This chain uses TRBV18 with TRBJ2-2; D tentatively reads TRBD1 or TRBD2 (5 bases each). Trimming removed 2 bases at V and 6 bases at J, with 13 bases between. CDR1 KGHSH and CDR2 LQKENI come from the germline V gene. The CDR3 loop spans 15 amino acids. This chain's CDR3 is CASSPSMGVAGELFF. In nucleotides, the CDR3 is TGTGCCAGCTCACCATCAATGGGGGTCGCCGGGGAGCTGTTTTTT.

The count of this clone is one. V and J are TRBV19 and TRBJ2-7, with 10 bases identical to TRBD2. This CDR3 contains 15 residues. The germline gives CDR1 LNHDA, CDR2 SQIVND (reference sequence). V was pared by 6 bases and J by 3 bases, with 8 bases of the junction left unmatched. CDR3: CASRALLAGSYEQYF. DNA for the CDR3: TGTGCCAGTAGGGCCCTACTAGCGGGAAGCTACGAGCAGTACTTC.

This clone occurred a few times. The chain has TRBV6-1 and TRBJ1-5; possible D gene TRBD1, 5 bases. V was shortened by 1 base and J by 4 bases, with 8 bases between the two germline ends. Germline values: CDR1 MNHNS, CDR2 SASEGT. The CDR3 totals 14 residues. CDR3 sequence (DNA): TGTGCCAGCAGTGAAGGGGGACTGAATCAGCCCCAGCATTTT. Its protein is CASSEGGLNQPQHF.

V and J are TRBV29-1 and TRBJ2-3, with 11 nucleotides matching TRBD1. With V trimmed by 1 base and J by 2 bases, 5 bases remained unmatched. CDR3 length: 16 residues. The V gene's germline CDR1 is SQVTM and CDR2 ANQGSEA. The CDR3 region has the DNA TGCAGCGTTGAAGGTGGGACAGGGGGACCCACAGATACGCAGTATTTT. It yields the protein CSVEGGTGGPTDTQYF.

The CDR3 loop reads CASSESGGQTYNEQFF. For the CDR3, the DNA is TGTGCCAGCAGTGAAAGCGGGGGACAGACATACAATGAGCAGTTCTTC. J is TRBJ2-1 and V is TRBV2; D may be TRBD2 (8 bases). The CDR3 totals 16 residues. The V gene's germline CDR1 is SNHLY and CDR2 FYNNEI. The V end lost 2 bases, the J end lost 4 bases, and 15 bases lay between the germline ends.

This clone occurred once. The V call is TRBV4-2, the J call TRBJ1-1; perhaps TRBD1 as D (5 bases). Trimming took 0 bases from V and 10 from J, leaving 15 bases between them. CDR3 length: 14 residues. The germline CDR1 and CDR2 sequences are LGHNA and YNFKEQ. The CDR3 loop is CASSQDPGGDGAFF. The DNA of the CDR3 is TGTGCCAGCAGCCAAGATCCCGGGGGGGATGGAGCTTTCTTT.

The J gene is TRBJ2-5, the V gene TRBV9; 13 bases map to TRBD2. J gave up 2 bases and V 4 bases, and 5 bases lay outside the gene matches. Germline V gene lookup returns CDR1 SGDLS and CDR2 YYNGEE. This CDR3 is 16 amino acids long. The CDR3 reads CASSPGLAGKQETQYF. The CDR3 nucleotides are TGTGCCAGCAGCCCGGGACTAGCGGGGAAGCAAGAGACCCAGTACTTC.

This chain links TRBV5-4 with TRBJ2-1, with 8 bases fitting TRBD2. V was pared by 0 bases and J by 8 bases, with 16 bases of the junction left unmatched. CDR3 length: 18 residues. The germline V gene encodes CDR1 SGHNT and CDR2 YYREEE (reference sequence). The CDR3 bases are TGTGCCAGCAGCTTGGGTGGGCTGAGCGGGAGCGTTCTAGATGAGCAGTTCTTC. Translated: CASSLGGLSGSVLDEQFF. Full variable domain (rest looked up from reference TRBV5-4 and TRBJ2-1): ETGVTQSPTHLIKTRGQQVTLRCSSQSGHNTVSWYQQALGQGPQFIFQYYREEENGRGNFPPRFSGLQFPNYSSELNVNALELDDSALYLCASSLGGLSGSVLDEQFFGPGTRLTVL.

The CDR3 sequence: CASRGGQGRAQPQHF. CDR3 coding DNA: TGTGCCAGTAGGGGAGGACAGGGTCGGGCCCAGCCCCAGCATTTT. The chain uses TRBV19 and TRBJ1-5; 8 bases align to TRBD1. The ends lost 6 bases at V and 7 bases at J; junction bases unmatched: 11. Looked up from germline, CDR1 is LNHDA and CDR2 is SQIVND (reference sequence). This CDR3 comprises 15 residues.

In this sample, this clone turned up once. This chain links TRBV19 with TRBJ1-5; 9 nucleotides agree with TRBD1. CDR1 is LNHDA, CDR2 SQIVND, per germline (reference sequence). Trimming removed 3 bases from V and 6 bases from J; junction bases left unmatched: 12. The CDR3 is made up of 17 amino acids. For the CDR3, the DNA is TGTGCCAGTAGTATGGGACAGGGAGTGGAATGGAGTCAGCCCCAGCATTTT. This codes for CASSMGQGVEWSQPQHF.

This rearrangement joins TRBV28 to TRBJ1-4, with a weak D call TRBD1 (5 bases). Germline loops: CDR1 MDHEN, CDR2 SYDVKM. Trimming took 9 bases from V and 5 from J, leaving 19 bases between them. This CDR3 has 15 residues. CDR3 sequence reads: CASHLLGDSNEKLFF. Here the CDR3 DNA reads TGTGCCAGTCACCTCTTGGGGGACTCAAATGAAAAACTGTTTTTT.

As concerns this clone: The limits of the CDR3 on the DNA are not certain, so only TCRdb's listed CDR3 is given. The chain recombines TRBV28 with TRBJ1-5; the DNA was not used to check the table's D call, TRBD1. The CDR3 spans 16 amino acids, including both terminal residues. Looked up from germline, CDR1 is MDHEN and CDR2 is SYDVKM. CDR3 residues: CASSSSTAYSNQPQHF.

The chain links TRBV5-4 to TRBJ1-2, with D possibly TRBD1 on 6 matching bases. V shed 5 bases and J shed 2 bases, with 16 bases lying between them. Germline loops: CDR1 SGHNT, CDR2 YYREEE (reference sequence). The CDR3 has 15 amino acids. CDR3 sequence: CASSQSPGANYGYTF. The CDR3 bases are TGTGCCAGCAGTCAAAGCCCAGGGGCCAACTATGGCTACACCTTC. The whole variable domain, remainder taken from reference TRBV5-4 and TRBJ1-2, is ETGVTQSPTHLIKTRGQQVTLRCSSQSGHNTVSWYQQALGQGPQFIFQYYREEENGRGNFPPRFSGLQFPNYSSELNVNALELDDSALYLCASSQSPGANYGYTFGSGTRLTVV.